These T cell receptor beta chains were read from a single sample in a study of technical replicates of blood from a few donors. Generated by immunoSEQ multiplex PCR, the TCRdb table keeps only in-frame clones and is missing some. Among tens of thousands of clones listed, almost 98% were seen once. The sequenced sample was T cells isolated from PBMCs. Source of these receptors: a human donor in good health. Each CDR3 is given with its conserved first and last residue. Fields, in order: J gene, V gene, D gene, clone size, CDR3 protein, CDR3 DNA. The D gene is left open where the match is weak. The size of a clone is reported for some rows only, either as once, few or many, or as a class for expanded clones.

TRBJ2-7	TRBV5-5	TRBD1	-	CASSQGTAYEQYF	TGTGCCAGCAGCCAAGGGACAGCCTACGAGCAGTACTTC
TRBJ2-3	TRBV9	TRBD1	-	CASSVSGGGTDTQYF	TGTGCCAGCAGCGTCTCAGGGGGCGGCACAGATACGCAGTATTTT
TRBJ2-3	TRBV11-2	-	-	CASSLGRGRPLRGQYF	TGTGCCAGCAGCTTAGGTCGGGGGAGGCCGCTGAGGGGGCAGTATTTT
TRBJ1-1	TRBV19	TRBD1	-	CASSIGLGRGVLAFF	TGTGCCAGTAGTATAGGATTGGGCAGGGGGGTACTCGCTTTCTTT
TRBJ1-2	TRBV5-4	TRBD1	-	CASSSRGQLRYTF	TGTGCCAGCAGCTCGCGGGGACAGCTTCGCTACACCTTC
TRBJ1-1	TRBV4-1	-	-	CASSQGNRPNTEAFF	TGCGCCAGCAGCCAAGGCAACAGACCTAACACTGAAGCTTTCTTT
TRBJ2-1	TRBV29-1	TRBD2	-	CSVEDGAGGPGNEQFF	TGCAGCGTTGAAGACGGAGCGGGGGGGCCTGGCAATGAGCAGTTCTTC
TRBJ2-5	TRBV5-1	TRBD2	once	CATSRGGNGEETQYF	TGCGCCACCTCCCGGGGGGGCAATGGGGAAGAGACCCAGTACTTC
TRBJ2-7	TRBV6-5	-	-	CASSRRGPYEQYF	TGTGCCAGCAGCCGTCGCGGCCCCTACGAGCAGTACTTC
TRBJ1-3	TRBV6-1	-	-	CASSGGRNTIYF	TGTGCCAGCAGTGGTGGGCGAAACACCATATATTTT
TRBJ1-2	TRBV6-1	TRBD1	-	CASSTDRGRHGYTF	TGTGCCAGCAGTACCGACAGGGGACGGCATGGCTACACCTTC
TRBJ1-1	TRBV25-1	TRBD1	-	CASSGGDSQTEAFF	TGTGCCAGCAGTGGAGGGGACAGCCAGACTGAAGCTTTCTTT
TRBJ2-7	TRBV6-5	TRBD1	-	CASSTQQGSSYEQYF	TGTGCCAGCAGTACTCAACAGGGGAGCTCCTACGAGCAGTACTTC
TRBJ2-7	TRBV10-1	-	-	CASSVRGSYEQYF	TGCGCCAGCAGTGTAAGGGGTTCCTACGAGCAGTACTTC
TRBJ2-7	TRBV27	TRBD1	-	CASSFHRGYEQYF	TGTGCCAGCAGTTTTCACAGGGGCTACGAGCAGTACTTC
TRBJ1-1	TRBV29-1	-	-	CSVRQRNTEAFF	TGCAGCGTTCGACAGAGAAACACTGAAGCTTTCTTT
TRBJ1-1	TRBV5-1	-	-	CASSSLTGGHSEAEAFF	TGCGCCAGCAGCTCCCTGACAGGTGGGCACTCGGAGGCTGAAGCTTTCTTT
TRBJ2-3	TRBV6-1	TRBD1	-	CASSLTGSGTDTQYF	TGTGCCAGCAGTTTGACAGGGTCGGGCACAGATACGCAGTATTTT
TRBJ2-7	TRBV30	-	-	CAWSGVNQGSYYEQYF	TGTGCCTGGAGCGGAGTGAATCAAGGATCCTACTACGAGCAGTACTTC
TRBJ2-7	TRBV7-2	-	-	CASTPGGGTGYEQYF	TGTGCCAGCACCCCAGGGGGAGGCACGGGGTACGAGCAGTACTTC
TRBJ2-7	TRBV2	TRBD2	-	CASLRSGESYEQYF	TGTGCCAGCCTCAGAAGCGGGGAGTCCTACGAGCAGTACTTC
TRBJ2-1	TRBV11-2	-	-	CASSLGRYNEQFF	TGTGCCAGCAGCCTAGGGCGGTACAATGAGCAGTTCTTC
TRBJ1-6	TRBV11-3	-	-	CASSFPGAGSPLHF	TGTGCCAGCAGCTTTCCAGGGGCCGGTTCACCCCTCCACTTT
TRBJ2-5	TRBV28	-	-	CASSFPTETYQETQYF	TGTGCCAGCAGTTTCCCGACAGAAACGTACCAAGAGACCCAGTACTTC
TRBJ2-2	TRBV29-1	-	-	CSATQGTGELFF	TGCAGCGCCACTCAGGGCACCGGGGAGCTGTTTTTT
TRBJ2-7	TRBV18	TRBD2	-	CASSPGTSGLHEQYF	TGTGCCAGCTCACCCGGGACTAGCGGACTACACGAGCAGTACTTC
TRBJ1-1	TRBV6-5	-	-	CASSYSSYTEAFF	TGTGCCAGCAGTTACTCATCGTACACTGAAGCTTTCTTT
TRBJ2-5	TRBV27	-	-	CASSDRGRTVWETQYF	TGTGCCAGCAGTGACCGGGGGAGAACGGTGTGGGAGACCCAGTACTTC
TRBJ2-7	TRBV4-1	TRBD1	-	CASSQELQGQAYEQYF	TGCGCCAGCAGCCAAGAGTTACAGGGGCAAGCCTACGAGCAGTACTTC
TRBJ2-7	TRBV9	TRBD2	-	CASSPSGGLREQYF	TGTGCCAGCAGCCCTAGCGGGGGGCTTAGGGAGCAGTACTTC
TRBJ2-1	TRBV29-1	-	-	CSVEAPGNEQFF	TGCAGCGTTGAAGCCCCCGGGAATGAGCAGTTCTTC
TRBJ1-1	TRBV7-2	-	-	CASSSDLRGTEAFF	TGTGCCAGCAGCTCCGACCTACGGGGCACTGAAGCTTTCTTT
TRBJ1-1	TRBV7-3	-	once	CASNDPGSTEAFF	TGTGCCAGCAATGACCCAGGGTCCACTGAAGCTTTCTTT
TRBJ1-1	TRBV9	TRBD1	few	CASSVGTAQEAFF	TGTGCCAGCAGCGTCGGGACAGCGCAGGAAGCTTTCTTT
TRBJ1-1	TRBV7-9	TRBD1	-	CASSLELDRAFF	TGTGCCAGCAGCTTAGAGTTGGACAGGGCTTTCTTT
TRBJ2-3	TRBV10-3	-	-	CAIENEGEAQYF	TGTGCCATTGAAAATGAGGGTGAGGCGCAGTATTTT
TRBJ2-7	TRBV10-2	-	-	CASGPSSYEQYF	TGCGCCAGCGGGCCGAGCTCCTACGAGCAGTACTTC
TRBJ2-5	TRBV7-8	TRBD2	once	CASSPPETSNKETQYF	TGTGCCAGCAGCCCGCCCGAGACTAGCAATAAAGAGACCCAGTACTTC
TRBJ2-1	TRBV6-1	TRBD2	-	CASSEARGILASSYNEQFF	TGTGCCAGCAGTGAAGCGCGTGGGATACTAGCGAGCTCCTACAATGAGCAGTTCTTC
TRBJ1-1	TRBV5-1	TRBD1	-	CASSYRTGAMNTEAFF	TGCGCCAGCAGCTATCGGACAGGGGCTATGAACACTGAAGCTTTCTTT
TRBJ2-7	TRBV19	TRBD1	-	CASSFTGASYEQYF	TGTGCCAGTAGTTTTACAGGGGCCAGCTACGAGCAGTACTTC
TRBJ1-5	TRBV28	-	-	CASSRLTGNQPQHF	TGTGCCAGCAGCCGCTTAACGGGGAATCAGCCCCAGCATTTT
TRBJ2-4	TRBV29-1	TRBD2	-	CSVVGSGSLFDIQYF	TGCAGCGTTGTGGGTAGCGGGAGTCTCTTTGACATTCAGTACTTC
TRBJ2-3	TRBV10-3	TRBD1	-	CAISGQGSDTQYF	TGTGCCATCAGTGGACAGGGGTCAGATACGCAGTATTTT
TRBJ1-2	TRBV7-9	TRBD1	-	CASSSSGTGRPNGYTF	TGTGCCAGCAGTTCTTCCGGGACAGGCCGTCCAAATGGCTACACCTTC
TRBJ1-1	TRBV5-1	-	-	CASSFRLGNTEAFF	TGCGCCAGCAGCTTCAGACTAGGGAACACTGAAGCTTTCTTT
TRBJ1-5	TRBV4-1	TRBD1	-	CASSQPGGRTGGDYAGQPQHF	TGCGCCAGCAGCCAGCCGGGGGGCAGGACAGGGGGCGATTACGCCGGACAGCCCCAGCATTTT
TRBJ2-5	TRBV4-1	TRBD2	-	CASSQGWGGDQETQYF	TGCGCCAGCAGCCAAGGGTGGGGGGGAGACCAAGAGACCCAGTACTTC
TRBJ1-1	TRBV7-9	-	-	CASSLDTGSAFF	TGTGCCAGCAGCTTAGACACGGGTAGTGCTTTCTTT
TRBJ1-5	TRBV5-5	-	-	CASSTEPGSGNQPQHF	TGTGCCAGCAGCACGGAACCCGGGTCGGGCAATCAGCCCCAGCATTTT
TRBJ1-1	TRBV7-3	-	few	CASSPPADTEAFF	TGTGCCAGCAGCCCACCCGCGGACACTGAAGCTTTCTTT
TRBJ1-2	TRBV28	-	-	CASSFGSMSYTF	TGTGCCAGCAGTTTCGGTTCTATGAGCTACACCTTC
TRBJ2-1	TRBV7-2	TRBD2	-	CASSTAGGPSYNEQFF	TGTGCCAGCAGCACCGCGGGGGGGCCCTCTTACAATGAGCAGTTCTTC
TRBJ2-1	TRBV19	-	-	CASMRAGSYNEQFF	TGTGCCAGTATGAGGGCGGGCTCCTACAATGAGCAGTTCTTC
TRBJ2-2	TRBV29-1	-	-	CSLTTGTGELFF	TGCAGCTTGACCACAGGCACCGGGGAGCTGTTTTTT
TRBJ2-2	TRBV5-1	TRBD1	-	CASSLGQGVTGELFF	TGCGCCAGCAGCTTAGGACAGGGTGTTACCGGGGAGCTGTTTTTT
TRBJ2-1	TRBV11-2	TRBD2	-	CASSVGTSGLNEQFF	TGTGCCAGCAGCGTCGGGACTAGCGGACTCAATGAGCAGTTCTTC
TRBJ2-5	TRBV5-6	TRBD2	-	CASSLKRGVETQYF	TGTGCCAGCAGCTTGAAGCGGGGGGTAGAGACCCAGTACTTC